This T cell receptor (beta chain) was identified in a study of cytomegalovirus exposure and HLA in healthy donors. About this clone: Its specificity is unknown.

V was trimmed by 1 base and J by 7 bases, leaving 17 bases between them. Germline V gene lookup returns CDR1 LGHNA and CDR2 YSLEER. The CDR3 is made up of 15 amino acids. The PCR used 60 Vbeta and 13 Jbeta primers. The data were produced by immunoSEQ multiplex PCR, yet TCRdb's version contains in-frame clones alone and is incomplete. The data hold some 63,000 clones, with around 83% observed a single time. Findings of the study overall: Being indistinguishable, some V segments were excluded, TRBV6-2 and TRBV6-3 among them.

The clonotype originates from a human donor in good health. V usage is TRBV4-3 and J usage is TRBJ2-7; TRBD2 is a possible D gene (6 bases). Material for sequencing was PBMCs. CDR3 sequence: CASSQGVGSGLEQYF. CDR3 coding DNA: TGCGCCAGCAGCCAAGGGGTGGGTAGCGGTCTGGAGCAGTACTTC.